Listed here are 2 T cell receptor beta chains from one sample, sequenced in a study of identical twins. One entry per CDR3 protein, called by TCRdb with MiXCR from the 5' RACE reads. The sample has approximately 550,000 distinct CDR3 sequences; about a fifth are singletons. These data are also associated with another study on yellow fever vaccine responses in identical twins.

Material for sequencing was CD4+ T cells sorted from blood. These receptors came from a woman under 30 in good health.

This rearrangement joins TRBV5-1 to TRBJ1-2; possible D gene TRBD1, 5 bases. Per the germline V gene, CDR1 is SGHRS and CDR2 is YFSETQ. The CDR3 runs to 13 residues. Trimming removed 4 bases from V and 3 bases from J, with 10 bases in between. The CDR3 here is CASSRRDDYGYTF. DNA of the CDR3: TGCGCCAGCAGCCGGCGGGACGACTATGGCTACACCTTC.

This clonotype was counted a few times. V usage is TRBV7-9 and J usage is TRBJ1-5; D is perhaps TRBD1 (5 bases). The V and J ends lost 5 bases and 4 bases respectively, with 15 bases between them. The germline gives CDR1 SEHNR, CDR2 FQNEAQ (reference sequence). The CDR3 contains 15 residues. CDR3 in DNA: TGTGCCAGCAGCCAGGCCGGGACGGGTAATCAGCCCCAGCATTTT. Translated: CASSQAGTGNQPQHF.